Reported below is one T cell receptor (beta chain). The data were obtained in a study of shared clonotypes between healthy human individuals. The table came from immunoSEQ multiplex PCR; TCRdb's copy has only in-frame clones and leaves some out. The sample yields roughly 2.1 million clones, approximately 94% seen once. Only CD45RO-negative cells positively selected for CCR7 counted as naive CD8 cells, so terminally differentiated effector memory CD45RA+ cells were excluded. The CDR3 totals 13 residues. V trimming: 4 bases; J trimming: 7 bases; junction bases outside the gene matches: 6. The germline V gene encodes CDR1 MNHEY and CDR2 SVGAGI.

This TCR was recovered from a man younger than 30 in good health. Some clones in this sample may be carry-over from other donors' samples. V usage is TRBV6-5 and J usage is TRBJ1-1; 7 bases agree with TRBD1. Sequencing was carried out using naive CD8+ T cells from PBMCs. The CDR3 DNA reads as TGTGCCAGCAGTTCCACCGGGACAGTTGAAGCTTTCTTT. Protein product: CASSSTGTVEAFF.